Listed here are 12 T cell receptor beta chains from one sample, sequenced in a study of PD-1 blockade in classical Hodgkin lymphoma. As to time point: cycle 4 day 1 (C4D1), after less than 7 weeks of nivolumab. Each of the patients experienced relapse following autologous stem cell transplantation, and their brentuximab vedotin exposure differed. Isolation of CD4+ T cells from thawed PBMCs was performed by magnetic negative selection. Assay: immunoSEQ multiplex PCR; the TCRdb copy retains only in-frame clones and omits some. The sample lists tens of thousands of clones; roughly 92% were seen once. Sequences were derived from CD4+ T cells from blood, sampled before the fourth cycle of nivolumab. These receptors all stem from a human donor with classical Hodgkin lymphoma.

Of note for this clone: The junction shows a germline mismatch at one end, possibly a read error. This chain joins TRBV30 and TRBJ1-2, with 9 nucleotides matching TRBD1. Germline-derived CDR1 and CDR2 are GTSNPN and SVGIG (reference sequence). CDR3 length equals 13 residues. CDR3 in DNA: TGTGCCTGGAGTATTGAGGACAGGGGATTGCCACGCTTC. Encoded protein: CAWSIEDRGLPRF.

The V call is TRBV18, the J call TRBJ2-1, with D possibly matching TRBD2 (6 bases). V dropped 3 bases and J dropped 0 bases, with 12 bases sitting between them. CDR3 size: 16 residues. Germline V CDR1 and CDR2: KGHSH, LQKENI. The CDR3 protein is CASSPWTGLSYNEQFF. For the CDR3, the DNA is TGTGCCAGCTCACCCTGGACGGGACTCTCCTACAATGAGCAGTTCTTC. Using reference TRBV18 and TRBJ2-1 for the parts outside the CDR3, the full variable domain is NAGVMQNPRHLVRRRGQEARLRCSPMKGHSHVYWYRQLPEEGLKFMVYLQKENIIDESGMPKERFSAEFPKEGPSILRIQQVVRGDSAAYFCASSPWTGLSYNEQFFGPGTRLTVL.

The CDR3 protein is CASSTSTGRNTEAFF. In nucleotides, the CDR3 is TGTGCCAGCAGCACCTCGACAGGGCGAAACACTGAAGCTTTCTTT. The V call is TRBV7-8, the J call TRBJ1-1; 7 nucleotides match TRBD1. The CDR3 spans 15 residues. Trimming at V came to 5 bases and at J to 2 bases, leaving 8 bases not matched to a gene. Germline V gene sequence: CDR1 SGHVS, CDR2 FQNEAQ.

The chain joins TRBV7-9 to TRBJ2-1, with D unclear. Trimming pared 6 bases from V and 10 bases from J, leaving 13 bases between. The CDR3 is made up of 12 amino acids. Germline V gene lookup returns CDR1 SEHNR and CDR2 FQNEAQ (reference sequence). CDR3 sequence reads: CASSLTLGEQFF. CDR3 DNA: TGTGCCAGCAGTCTGACCTTGGGGGAGCAGTTCTTC.

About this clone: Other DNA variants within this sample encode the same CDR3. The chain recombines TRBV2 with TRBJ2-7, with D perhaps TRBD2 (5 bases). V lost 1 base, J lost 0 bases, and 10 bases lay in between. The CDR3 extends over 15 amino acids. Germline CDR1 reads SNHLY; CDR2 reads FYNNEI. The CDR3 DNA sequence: TGTGCCAGCAGTGAAGGCGGAGGACGCTCCTACGAGCAGTACTTC. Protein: CASSEGGGRSYEQYF.

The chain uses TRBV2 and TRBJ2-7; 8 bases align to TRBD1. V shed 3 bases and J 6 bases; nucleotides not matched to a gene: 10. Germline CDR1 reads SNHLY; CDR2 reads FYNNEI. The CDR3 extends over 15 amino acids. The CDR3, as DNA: TGTGCCAGCAGTGACCGGGACAGGAGGCTCGGCGAGCAGTACTTC. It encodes CASSDRDRRLGEQYF.

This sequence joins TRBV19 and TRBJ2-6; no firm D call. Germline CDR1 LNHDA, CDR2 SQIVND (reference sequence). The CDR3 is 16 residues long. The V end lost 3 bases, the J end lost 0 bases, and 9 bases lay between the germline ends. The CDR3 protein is CASSIFPVSGANVLTF. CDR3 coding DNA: TGTGCCAGTAGTATCTTCCCGGTCTCTGGGGCCAACGTCCTGACTTTC.

The CDR3 coding sequence is TGTGCCAGCAGGAGACAGGACAATCAGCCCCAGCATTTT. Its protein product is CASRRQDNQPQHF. This chain links TRBV6-5 with TRBJ1-5; D perhaps matches TRBD1 (6 bases). Germline CDR1 MNHEY, CDR2 SVGAGI. The CDR3 is made up of 13 amino acids. Trimming took 6 bases from V and 3 from J, leaving 9 bases between them.

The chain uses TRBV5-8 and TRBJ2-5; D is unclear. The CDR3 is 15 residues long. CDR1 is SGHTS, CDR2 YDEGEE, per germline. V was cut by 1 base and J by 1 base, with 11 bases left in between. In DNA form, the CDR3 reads TGTGCCAGCAGCTTGTTCGTCAGGCGCCAAGAGACCCAGTACTTC. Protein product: CASSLFVRRQETQYF.

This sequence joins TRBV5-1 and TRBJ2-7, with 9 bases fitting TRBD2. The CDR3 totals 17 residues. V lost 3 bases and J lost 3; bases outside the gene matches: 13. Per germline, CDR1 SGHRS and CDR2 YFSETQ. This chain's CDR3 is CASSSLEGSGSFYEQYF. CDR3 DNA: TGCGCCAGCAGCTCCTTAGAAGGTAGCGGGAGCTTCTACGAGCAGTACTTC.

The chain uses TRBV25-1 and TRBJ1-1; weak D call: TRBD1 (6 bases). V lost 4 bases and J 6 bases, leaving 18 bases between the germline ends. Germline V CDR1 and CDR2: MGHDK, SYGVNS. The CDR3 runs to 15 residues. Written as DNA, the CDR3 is TGTGCCAGCAGTGCTGGGGGGGCGCTGAGCGCTGAAGCTTTCTTT. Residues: CASSAGGALSAEAFF.

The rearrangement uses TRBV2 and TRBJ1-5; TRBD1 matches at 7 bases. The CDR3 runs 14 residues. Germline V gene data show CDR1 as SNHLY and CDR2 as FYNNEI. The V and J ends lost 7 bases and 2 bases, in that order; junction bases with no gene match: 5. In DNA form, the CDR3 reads TGTGCCAGCACCCGGGACAGACGCAATCAGCCCCAGCATTTT. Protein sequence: CASTRDRRNQPQHF.